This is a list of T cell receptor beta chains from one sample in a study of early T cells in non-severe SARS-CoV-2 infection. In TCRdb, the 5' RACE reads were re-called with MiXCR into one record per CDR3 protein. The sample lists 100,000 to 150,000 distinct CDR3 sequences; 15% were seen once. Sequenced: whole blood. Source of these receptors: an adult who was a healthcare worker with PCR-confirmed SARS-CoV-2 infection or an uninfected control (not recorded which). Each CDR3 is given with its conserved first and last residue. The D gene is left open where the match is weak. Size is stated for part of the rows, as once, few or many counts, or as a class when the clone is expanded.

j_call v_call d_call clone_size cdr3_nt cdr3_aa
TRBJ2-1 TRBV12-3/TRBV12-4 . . TGTGCCAGCAGGTACAAGGGTGAGCAGTTCTTC CASRYKGEQFF
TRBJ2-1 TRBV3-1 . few TGTGCCAGCAGCACACCAGACAATGAGCAGTTCTTC CASSTPDNEQFF
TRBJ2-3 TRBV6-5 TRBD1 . TGTGCCAGCAGTGGGGGACAGTCTAGCACAGATACGCAGTATTTT CASSGGQSSTDTQYF
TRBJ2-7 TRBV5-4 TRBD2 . TGTGCCAGCAGCTCCAGACTAGCGGGGACTACCTACGAGCAGTACTTC CASSSRLAGTTYEQYF
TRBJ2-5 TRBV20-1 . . TGCAGTGCCCGAGGGCGGGGAGTGAGAGAGACCCAGTACTTC CSARGRGVRETQYF
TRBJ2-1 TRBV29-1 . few TGCAGCGTCAGGATGAGGAAGTCGGACAATGAGCAGTTCTTC CSVRMRKSDNEQFF
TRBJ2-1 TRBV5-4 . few TGTGCCAGCAGCCGGACTTGGGATGAGCAGTTCTTC CASSRTWDEQFF
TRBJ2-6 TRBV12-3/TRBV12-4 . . TGTGCCAGCAGGGACAGTAGCTCTGGGGCCAACGTCCTGACTTTC CASRDSSSGANVLTF
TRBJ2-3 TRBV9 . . TGTGCCAGCACCAGGACTCACGCTACCACAGATACGCAGTATTTT CASTRTHATTDTQYF
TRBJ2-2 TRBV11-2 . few TGTGCCAGCAGCTTGACACTGAACACCGGGGAGCTGTTTTTT CASSLTLNTGELFF
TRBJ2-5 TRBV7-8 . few TGTGCCAGCAGCCCCCTCTGGAGTGGCGAGACCCAGTACTTC CASSPLWSGETQYF
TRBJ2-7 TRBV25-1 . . TGTGCCAGCAGTGGGACATCCTACGAGCAGTACTTC CASSGTSYEQYF
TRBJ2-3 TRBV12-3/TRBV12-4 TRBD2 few TGTGCCAGCAGTCCGGGACTAGGGGGTTCAGATACGCAGTATTTT CASSPGLGGSDTQYF
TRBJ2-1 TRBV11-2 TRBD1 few TGTGCCAGCAGCTTCAACCGGGACAGGTCCTACAATGAGCAGTTCTTC CASSFNRDRSYNEQFF
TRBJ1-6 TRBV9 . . TGTGCCAGCAGCGAGGGGTATCTTTCACCCCTCCACTTT CASSEGYLSPLHF
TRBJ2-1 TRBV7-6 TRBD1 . TGTGCCAGCAGCGTAGGGACAGGGAGAGGGATTGAGCAGTTCTTC CASSVGTGRGIEQFF
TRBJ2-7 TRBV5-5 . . TGTGCCAGCAGCTTGTTGCTAACTGTCTACGAGCAGTACTTC CASSLLLTVYEQYF
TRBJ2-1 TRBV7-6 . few TGTGCCAGCAGCAGATCTAGCGTCAGCAATGAGCAGTTCTTC CASSRSSVSNEQFF
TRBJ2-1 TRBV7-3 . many TGTGCCAGCAGCTTATGGGGGGGCTCGTTCAATGAGCAGTTCTTC CASSLWGGSFNEQFF
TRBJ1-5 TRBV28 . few TGTGCCAGCACTCAAGGAGAGCCCCAGCATTTT CASTQGEPQHF
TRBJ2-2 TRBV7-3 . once TGTGCCAGCAAGGAGGGTAGTACGAACACCGGGGAGCTGTTTTTT CASKEGSTNTGELFF
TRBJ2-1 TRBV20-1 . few TGCAGTGCTAGAGATAGGTCCCCTCGCCGGGGGCCGGCGAGGCCCTACAATGAGCAGTTCTTC CSARDRSPRRGPARPYNEQFF
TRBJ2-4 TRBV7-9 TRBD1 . TGTGCCAGCAGCTTATGGAGCTGGGACAGGGTAGCCAAAAACATTCAGTACTTC CASSLWSWDRVAKNIQYF
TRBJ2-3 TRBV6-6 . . TGTGCCAGCAGTTATGGCGGGGGCAGCACAGATACGCAGTATTTT CASSYGGGSTDTQYF
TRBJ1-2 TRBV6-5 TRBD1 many TGTGCCAGCCGACAGGGTCGCTATGGCTACACCTTC CASRQGRYGYTF
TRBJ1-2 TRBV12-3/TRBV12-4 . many TGTGCCAGCAGACTGGACGTCCTTGGTGGCTACACCTTC CASRLDVLGGYTF
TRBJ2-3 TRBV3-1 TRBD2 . TGTGCCAGCAGCCTTCCTTCCACTAGCGGGGGGTCAGATACGCAGTATTTT CASSLPSTSGGSDTQYF
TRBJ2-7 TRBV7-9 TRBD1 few TGTGCCAGCAGCTTAGAGGGACAGGGCCGTTGGTACGAGCAGTACTTC CASSLEGQGRWYEQYF
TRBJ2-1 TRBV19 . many TGTGCCAGTAGTAATATTGGGGTCTCTGAGCAGTTCTTC CASSNIGVSEQFF
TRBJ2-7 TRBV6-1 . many TGTGCCAGCTCACGCGGGGTTACCTACGAGCAGTACTTC CASSRGVTYEQYF
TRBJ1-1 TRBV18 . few TGTGCCAGCTCACCCGGACAAGACACTGAAGCTTTCTTT CASSPGQDTEAFF
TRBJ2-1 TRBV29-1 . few TGCAGCGTTGAAGATCTCGGACTATTTAATGAGCAGTTCTTC CSVEDLGLFNEQFF
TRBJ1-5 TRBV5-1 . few TGCGCCAGCACCCAAACTGGGGAGGCCTGGCAGCCCCAGCATTTT CASTQTGEAWQPQHF
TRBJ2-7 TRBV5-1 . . TGCGCCAGCAGAACAGAGGACGGCCCCTACGAGCAGTACTTC CASRTEDGPYEQYF
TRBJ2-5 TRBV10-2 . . TGCGCCAGCACAGCGGAACGGCAAGAGACCCAGTACTTC CASTAERQETQYF
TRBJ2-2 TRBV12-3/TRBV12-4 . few TGTGCCAGCAGTTCATCGGGGGCCTGGGGCGGGGAGCTGTTTTTT CASSSSGAWGGELFF
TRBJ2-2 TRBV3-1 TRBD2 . TGTGCCAGCAGCCTGATTGGGGGGGCCGGGGAGCTGTTTTTT CASSLIGGAGELFF
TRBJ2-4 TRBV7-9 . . TGTGCCAGCACCGAACGACGAGGAGACATTCAGTACTTC CASTERRGDIQYF
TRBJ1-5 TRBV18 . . TGTGCCAGCTCACCCGGAGGGTCTCACAATCAGCCCCAGCATTTT CASSPGGSHNQPQHF
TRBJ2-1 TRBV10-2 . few TGCGCCACGGGGAAGGTATGGGACAATGAGCAGTTCTTC CATGKVWDNEQFF
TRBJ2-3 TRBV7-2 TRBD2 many TGTGCCAGCAGCTTAGCGGGCGGGGGAGTGGATACGCAGTATTTT CASSLAGGGVDTQYF
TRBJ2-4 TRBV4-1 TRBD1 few TGCGCCAGCTCGAACCCGGGACAGGGGGCTCAAGCCAAAAACATTCAGTACTTC CASSNPGQGAQAKNIQYF
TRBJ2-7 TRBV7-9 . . TGTGCCAGCAGCTATGACCCTGGAAGGAACGAGCAGTACTTC CASSYDPGRNEQYF
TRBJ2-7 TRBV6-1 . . TGTGCCACTCGGGAAGTTAGCTCCTACGAGCAGTACTTC CATREVSSYEQYF
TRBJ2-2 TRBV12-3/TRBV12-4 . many TGTGCCAGCAGTTTGGCGAACGGGGAGCTGTTTTTT CASSLANGELFF
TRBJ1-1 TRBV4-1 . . TGCGCCAGCAGCAGGATAGAGGGGGGCTCTATGTACACTGAAGCTTTCTTT CASSRIEGGSMYTEAFF
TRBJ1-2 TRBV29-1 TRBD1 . TGCAGCGTTGGATTTGGGACAGCCTATGGCTACACCTTC CSVGFGTAYGYTF
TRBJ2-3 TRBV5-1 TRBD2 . TGCGCCAGCTGCGGGGGGGTCCTTCAAGATACGCAGTATTTT CASCGGVLQDTQYF
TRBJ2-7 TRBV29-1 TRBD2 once TGCAGCGTTAGCGGGGGTGACTACGAGCAGTACTTC CSVSGGDYEQYF